The clone carrying this TCR beta chain was picked up a small number of times. Its antigen remains unidentified. This sample stems from a study of response to subunit inactivated influenza vaccine. Points from the study as a whole: A suggestion made by the authors is that each seasonal influenza vaccination recruits few new T cells.

One entry per CDR3 protein results from TCRdb running MiXCR on the RT-PCR reads. The table has under 950,000 distinct CDR3 sequences, 21% seen once; the top ten hold 10%. CDR1 is MNHEY, CDR2 SMNVEV, per germline (reference sequence). Trimming stripped 3 bases from V and 1 base from J, with 13 bases between. The CDR3 spans 15 residues. The V and J genes are TRBV27 and TRBJ2-7; tentatively, D is TRBD1 or TRBD2 (6 bases each). The TCR sequence derives from a man in his forties or fifties who received an inactivated influenza vaccine. Material: PBMCs from blood, obtained roughly 5 days after vaccination. The CDR3 protein is CASSFSGARSYEQYF. The CDR3 DNA reads TGTGCCAGCAGTTTTTCGGGGGCGCGGTCCTACGAGCAGTACTTC.